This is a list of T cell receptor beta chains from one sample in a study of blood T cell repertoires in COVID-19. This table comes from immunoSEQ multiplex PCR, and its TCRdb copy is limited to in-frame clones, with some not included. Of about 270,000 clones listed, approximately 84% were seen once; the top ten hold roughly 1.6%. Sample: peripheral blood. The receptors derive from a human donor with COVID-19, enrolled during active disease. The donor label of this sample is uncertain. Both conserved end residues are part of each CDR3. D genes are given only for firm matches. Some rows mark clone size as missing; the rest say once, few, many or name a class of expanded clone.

CASSAGPDRFYEQYF | TGTGCCAGCAGCGCAGGTCCCGACAGATTCTACGAGCAGTACTTC | TRBJ2-7 | TRBV7-3 | NA | NA
CASTLEGLEYNEQFF | TGCGCCAGCACCCTAGAGGGACTAGAATACAATGAGCAGTTCTTC | TRBJ2-1 | TRBV5-1 | TRBD2 | NA
CASSPPLDREGEAFF | TGTGCCAGCTCACCACCCCTGGACAGGGAGGGTGAAGCTTTCTTT | TRBJ1-1 | TRBV18 | TRBD1 | once
CASSPDSSFSNQPQHF | TGTGCCAGCTCGCCGGACAGTTCCTTTAGCAATCAGCCCCAGCATTTT | TRBJ1-5 | TRBV18 | NA | NA
CASSSGTGGFYGYTF | TGTGCCAGCAGCTCCGGGACAGGGGGCTTCTATGGCTACACCTTC | TRBJ1-2 | TRBV9 | TRBD1 | NA
CASKRYDGNSPLHF | TGTGCCAGCAAACGATACGACGGGAATTCACCCCTCCACTTT | TRBJ1-6 | TRBV6-6 | NA | NA
CASSPRLAEETQYF | TGTGCCAGCAGCCCCCGACTAGCGGAAGAGACCCAGTACTTC | TRBJ2-5 | TRBV7-9 | TRBD2 | NA
CASSGTANYGYTF | TGTGCCAGTAGCGGGACAGCTAACTATGGCTACACCTTC | TRBJ1-2 | TRBV19 | TRBD1 | NA
CASSYMRESTDTQYF | TGTGCCAGCAGTTATATGCGGGAGTCCACAGATACGCAGTATTTT | TRBJ2-3 | TRBV6-2/TRBV6-3 | TRBD2 | NA
CASRQGGELFF | TGTGCCAGCCGACAAGGCGGGGAGCTGTTTTTT | TRBJ2-2 | TRBV6-5 | NA | NA
CATSREPSRAYNEQFF | TGTGCCACCAGCAGAGAGCCTTCCAGGGCCTACAATGAGCAGTTCTTC | TRBJ2-1 | TRBV15 | NA | NA
CASSHADTRANYGYTF | TGTGCCAGCAGCCATGCGGACACCAGAGCTAACTATGGCTACACCTTC | TRBJ1-2 | TRBV3-1/TRBV3-2 | NA | NA
CASSQSDRNTEAFF | TGCGCCAGCAGCCAATCGGACAGGAACACTGAAGCTTTCTTT | TRBJ1-1 | TRBV4-3 | NA | once
CASSFRMGYEQFF | TGTGCCAGCAGCTTTAGGATGGGCTATGAGCAGTTCTTC | TRBJ2-1 | TRBV11-1 | NA | NA
CASSSLAGGFTDTQYF | TGTGCCAGCAGTTCGCTAGCGGGAGGGTTCACAGATACGCAGTATTTT | TRBJ2-3 | TRBV6-2/TRBV6-3 | TRBD2 | NA
CASSLGPVNNEQFF | TGTGCCAGCAGCTTAGGTCCGGTAAACAATGAGCAGTTCTTC | TRBJ2-1 | TRBV11-2 | NA | NA
CASSLGVGVTTDTQYF | TGCGCCAGCAGCTTGGGGGTGGGAGTAACAACAGATACGCAGTATTTT | TRBJ2-3 | TRBV5-1 | NA | NA
CASSSRTSGRYTDTQYF | TGTGCCAGCAGTTCCCGGACTAGCGGGAGATACACAGATACGCAGTATTTT | TRBJ2-3 | TRBV28 | TRBD2 | NA
CASSQQGHNEQFF | TGTGCCAGCAGCCAACAGGGCCACAATGAGCAGTTCTTC | TRBJ2-1 | TRBV14 | NA | NA
CASSLYGREGQETQYF | TGTGCCAGCAGTTTATACGGGCGGGAGGGTCAAGAGACCCAGTACTTC | TRBJ2-5 | TRBV28 | TRBD2 | NA
CASSLGTPYATNEKLFF | TGCGCCAGCAGCTTGGGGACTCCTTATGCAACTAATGAAAAACTGTTTTTT | TRBJ1-4 | TRBV5-1 | NA | few
CSVAGADVYNEQFF | TGCAGCGTTGCCGGAGCGGATGTCTACAATGAGCAGTTCTTC | TRBJ2-1 | TRBV29-1 | NA | NA
CASSLRQGASTGELFF | TGTGCCAGCAGCTTAAGACAGGGGGCCTCCACCGGGGAGCTGTTTTTT | TRBJ2-2 | TRBV5-6 | TRBD1 | once
CASSTSGSNSYNEQFF | TGCGCCAGCAGTACTAGCGGGAGTAACTCCTACAATGAGCAGTTCTTC | TRBJ2-1 | TRBV5-1 | TRBD2 | NA
CSAKEGTSGGTDTQYF | TGCAGCGCAAAGGAGGGAACTAGCGGGGGAACAGATACGCAGTATTTT | TRBJ2-3 | TRBV29-1 | TRBD2 | NA
CSVDFRQDYGYTF | TGCAGCGTTGATTTTCGACAGGACTATGGCTACACCTTC | TRBJ1-2 | TRBV29-1 | NA | NA
CASSQGQGGNTIYF | TGTGCCAGCAGCCAAGGACAGGGTGGAAACACCATATATTTT | TRBJ1-3 | TRBV3-1/TRBV3-2 | TRBD1 | NA
CASSIQGRTEAFF | TGCGCCAGCAGCATACAGGGGAGAACTGAAGCTTTCTTT | TRBJ1-1 | TRBV5-1 | TRBD1 | NA
CASSQDQREGRGNEQFF | TGTGCCAGCAGCCAAGACCAGCGGGAGGGAAGGGGCAATGAGCAGTTCTTC | TRBJ2-1 | TRBV3-1/TRBV3-2 | TRBD2 | NA
CASSLGRGNSEAFF | TGTGCCAGCAGCTTAGGACGGGGGAACTCTGAAGCTTTCTTT | TRBJ1-1 | TRBV7-2 | NA | NA
CASSVRQGQETQYF | TGTGCCAGCAGCGTCCGACAGGGACAAGAGACCCAGTACTTC | TRBJ2-5 | TRBV7-2 | TRBD1 | once
CASSEASFRGYNEQFF | TGTGCCAGCAGTGAAGCGAGCTTCAGGGGCTACAATGAGCAGTTCTTC | TRBJ2-1 | TRBV6-1 | NA | NA
CASSEAGQRAAYNEQFF | TGTGCCAGCAGTGAAGCGGGCCAGCGGGCAGCTTACAATGAGCAGTTCTTC | TRBJ2-1 | TRBV6-1 | NA | NA
CASSSSTSDFTDTQYF | TGTGCCAGTAGTTCCTCTACCAGCGACTTCACAGATACGCAGTATTTT | TRBJ2-3 | TRBV19 | NA | NA
CATSDPQVGQGTYNEQFF | TGTGCCACCAGTGATCCGCAGGTGGGACAGGGAACCTACAATGAGCAGTTCTTC | TRBJ2-1 | TRBV24-1 | TRBD1 | NA